The 5 T cell receptor beta chains below come from one sample, sequenced in a study of vaccination and CD4 T cells after COVID-19. Antigens for these TCRs are unknown. The time point was: late sampling 161 to 241 days after vaccination in a few convalescent patients. Described treatment: approximately 9-day PBMC culture with coronavirus spike peptide pools or control peptides (ViraFEST assay). Sequencing of DNA taken from cultured CD4+ T cells relied on the Oncomine TCR Beta short-read assay. TCRdb re-called the PCR reads with MiXCR, one entry per CDR3 protein. Of around 25,000 distinct CDR3 sequences listed, around 30% are singletons. The specimen was CD4+ T cells from blood, cultured in vitro, collected about 7 months after SARS-CoV-2 vaccination. These receptors came from a human donor who had recovered from COVID-19.

The rearrangement uses TRBV28 and TRBJ2-1; 11 bases map to TRBD2. In germline, CDR1 is MDHEN, CDR2 SYDVKM. The length of the CDR3 is 15 residues. With 6 bases clipped from V and 6 bases from J, the junction kept 7 bases outside the gene matches. The CDR3 sequence is CASRLAGGPSNEQFF. CDR3 nucleotides: TGTGCCAGCAGGTTAGCGGGAGGGCCGTCCAATGAGCAGTTCTTC.

This clonotype was seen a handful of times. The chain couples TRBV7-9 to TRBJ2-1; D is perhaps TRBD2 (6 bases). This CDR3 is 15 amino acids long. Germline CDR1 and CDR2: SEHNR and FQNEAQ (reference sequence). Trimming cost V 4 bases and J 6 bases, with 16 bases left between them. CDR3 DNA sequence: TGTGCCAGCAGCTGGAGCGGGCGGCCCCTCAATGAGCAGTTCTTC. This sequence encodes CASSWSGRPLNEQFF.

CDR3 in amino acids: CASSVDGIADTQYF. The DNA for the CDR3 is TGTGCCAGCTCGGTCGATGGGATTGCAGATACGCAGTATTTT. The rearrangement links TRBV12-3 or TRBV12-4 to TRBJ2-3, with unresolved D. CDR3 size: 14 residues. Trimming shortened V by 8 bases and J by 4 bases, and 16 bases separated the two germline ends.

The chain carries TRBV24-1 and TRBJ2-1; 7 positions match TRBD1. This CDR3 region has 16 residues. Per the germline V gene, CDR1 is KGHDR and CDR2 is SFDVKD. The junction had 7 bases not matched to a gene; V was cut back by 4 bases and J by 2 bases. CDR3 sequence reads: CATSDRGTETYNEQFF. The CDR3 bases are TGTGCCACCAGTGACAGGGGGACCGAGACCTACAATGAGCAGTTCTTC.

This chain uses TRBV21-1 with TRBJ2-7; TRBD1, the D gene given by the table, was not confirmed from the DNA. TRBV21-1 is a listed pseudogene. The CDR3 runs to 21 residues. CDR3 nucleotides: TGTGCCAGCAGTTCCCAAGGACCCTCTGTGGGAAGACAGGGGGCAATTCACGAGCAGTACTTC. Amino acids: CASSSQGPSVGRQGAIHEQYF.